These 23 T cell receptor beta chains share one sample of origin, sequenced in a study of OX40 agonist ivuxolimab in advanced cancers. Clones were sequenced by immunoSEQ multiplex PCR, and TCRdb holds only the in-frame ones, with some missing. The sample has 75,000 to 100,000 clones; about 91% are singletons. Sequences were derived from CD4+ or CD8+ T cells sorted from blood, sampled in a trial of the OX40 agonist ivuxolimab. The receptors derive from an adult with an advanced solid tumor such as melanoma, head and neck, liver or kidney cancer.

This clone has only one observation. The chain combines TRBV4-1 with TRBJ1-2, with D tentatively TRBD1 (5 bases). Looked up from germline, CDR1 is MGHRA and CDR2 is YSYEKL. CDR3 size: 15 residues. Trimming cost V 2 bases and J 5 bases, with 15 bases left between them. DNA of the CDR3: TGCGCCAGCAGCCAACTTCAGCCTGGGGGTTATGGCTACACCTTC. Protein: CASSQLQPGGYGYTF.

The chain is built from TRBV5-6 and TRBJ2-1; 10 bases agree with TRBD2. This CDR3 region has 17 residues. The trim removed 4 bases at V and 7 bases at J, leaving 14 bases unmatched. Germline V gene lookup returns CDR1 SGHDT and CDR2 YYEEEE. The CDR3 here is CASSLMALAGVSNEQFF. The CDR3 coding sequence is TGTGCCAGCAGCCTAATGGCTCTAGCGGGAGTATCGAATGAGCAGTTCTTC. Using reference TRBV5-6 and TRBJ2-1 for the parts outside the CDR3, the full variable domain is DAGVTQSPTHLIKTRGQQVTLRCSPKSGHDTVSWYQQALGQGPQFIFQYYEEEERQRGNFPDRFSGHQFPNYSSELNVNALLLGDSALYLCASSLMALAGVSNEQFFGPGTRLTVL.

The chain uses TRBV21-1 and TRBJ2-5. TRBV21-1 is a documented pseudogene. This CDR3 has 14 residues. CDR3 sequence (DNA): TGTGCCAGCAGCAAAGAGGCTTGCTTGGAGACCCAGTACTTC. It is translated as CASSKEACLETQYF.

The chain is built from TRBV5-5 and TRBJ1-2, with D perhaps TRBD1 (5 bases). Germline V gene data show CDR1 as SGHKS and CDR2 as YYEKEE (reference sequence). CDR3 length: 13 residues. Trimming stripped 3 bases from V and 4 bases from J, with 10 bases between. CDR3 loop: CASSYDSPYGYTF. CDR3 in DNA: TGTGCCAGCAGCTACGACAGTCCCTATGGCTACACCTTC.

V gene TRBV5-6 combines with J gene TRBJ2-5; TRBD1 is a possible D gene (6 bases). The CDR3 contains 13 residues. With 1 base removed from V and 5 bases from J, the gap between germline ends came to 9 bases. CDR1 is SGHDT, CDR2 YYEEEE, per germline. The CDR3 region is CASSLTGMETQYF. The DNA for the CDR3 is TGTGCCAGCAGCTTGACAGGGATGGAGACCCAGTACTTC. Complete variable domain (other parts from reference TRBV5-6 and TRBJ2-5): DAGVTQSPTHLIKTRGQQVTLRCSPKSGHDTVSWYQQALGQGPQFIFQYYEEEERQRGNFPDRFSGHQFPNYSSELNVNALLLGDSALYLCASSLTGMETQYFGPGTRLLVL.

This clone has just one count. This CDR3 reads CASATQGARTEAFF. CDR3 coding DNA: TGTGCTAGTGCCACACAGGGGGCAAGGACTGAAGCTTTCTTT. The genes are TRBV12-5 and TRBJ1-1, with 9 bases aligning to TRBD1. CDR3 length: 14 amino acids. J lost 5 bases, V lost 7 bases, and 8 bases had no gene match. Germline lookup yields CDR1 LGHNT and CDR2 FRNRAP.

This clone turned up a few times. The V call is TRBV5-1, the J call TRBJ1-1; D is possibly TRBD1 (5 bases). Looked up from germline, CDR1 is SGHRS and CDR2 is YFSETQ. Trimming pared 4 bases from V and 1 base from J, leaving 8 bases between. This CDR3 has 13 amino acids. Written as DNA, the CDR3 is TGCGCCAGCAGCGGGGACGGGAACACTGAAGCTTTCTTT. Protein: CASSGDGNTEAFF.

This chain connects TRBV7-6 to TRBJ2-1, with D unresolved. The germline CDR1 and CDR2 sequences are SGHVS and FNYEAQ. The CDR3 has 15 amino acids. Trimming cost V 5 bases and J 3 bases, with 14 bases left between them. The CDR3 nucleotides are TGTGCCAGCAGCCCTACCGTCACGGGCTACAATGAGCAGTTCTTC. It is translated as CASSPTVTGYNEQFF.

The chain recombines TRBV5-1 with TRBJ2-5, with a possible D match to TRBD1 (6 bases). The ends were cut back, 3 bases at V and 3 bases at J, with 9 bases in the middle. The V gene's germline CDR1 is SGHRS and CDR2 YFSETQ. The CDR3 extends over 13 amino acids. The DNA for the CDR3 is TGCGCCAGCAGCTCCCAGGGGAAAGAGACCCAGTACTTC. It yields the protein CASSSQGKETQYF. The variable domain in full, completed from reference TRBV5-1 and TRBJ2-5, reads KAGVTQTPRYLIKTRGQQVTLSCSPISGHRSVSWYQQTPGQGLQFLFEYFSETQRNKGNFPGRFSGRQFSNSRSEMNVSTLELGDSALYLCASSSQGKETQYFGPGTRLLVL.

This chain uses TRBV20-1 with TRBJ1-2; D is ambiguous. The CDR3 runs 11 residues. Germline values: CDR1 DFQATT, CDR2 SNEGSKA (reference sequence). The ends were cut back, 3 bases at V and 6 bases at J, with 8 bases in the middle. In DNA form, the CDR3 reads TGCAGTGCTAGCGGAGACCATGGCTACACCTTC. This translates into CSASGDHGYTF.

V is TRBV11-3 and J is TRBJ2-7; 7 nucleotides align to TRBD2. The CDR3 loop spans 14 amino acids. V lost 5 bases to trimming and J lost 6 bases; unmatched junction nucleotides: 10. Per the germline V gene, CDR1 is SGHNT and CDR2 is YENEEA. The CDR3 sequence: CASSPAPGRVEQYF. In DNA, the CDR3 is TGTGCCAGCAGCCCCGCGCCAGGGAGGGTCGAGCAGTACTTC.

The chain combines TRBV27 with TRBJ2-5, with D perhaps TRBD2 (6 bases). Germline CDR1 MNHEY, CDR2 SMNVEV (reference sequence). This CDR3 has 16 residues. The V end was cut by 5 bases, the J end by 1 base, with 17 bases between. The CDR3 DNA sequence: TGTGCCAGCAGTCCACACCCCCGGGGACTCCAAGAGACCCAGTACTTC. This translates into CASSPHPRGLQETQYF.

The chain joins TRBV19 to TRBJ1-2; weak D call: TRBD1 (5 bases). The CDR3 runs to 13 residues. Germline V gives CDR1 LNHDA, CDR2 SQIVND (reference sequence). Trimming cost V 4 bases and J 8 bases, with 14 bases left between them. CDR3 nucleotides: TGTGCCAGTAGTAGCGCGGGACGAGGGGGCTACACCTTC. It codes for CASSSAGRGGYTF.

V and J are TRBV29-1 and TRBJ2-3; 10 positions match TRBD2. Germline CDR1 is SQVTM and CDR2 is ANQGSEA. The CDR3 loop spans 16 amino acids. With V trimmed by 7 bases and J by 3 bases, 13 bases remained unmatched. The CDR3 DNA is TGCAGCGCTCAAGGACTAGCGGAGATGAGGACAGATACGCAGTATTTT. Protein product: CSAQGLAEMRTDTQYF.

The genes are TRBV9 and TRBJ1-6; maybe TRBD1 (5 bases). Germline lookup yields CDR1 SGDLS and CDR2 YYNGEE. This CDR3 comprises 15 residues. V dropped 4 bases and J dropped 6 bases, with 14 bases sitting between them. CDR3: CASSSGTAPNSPLHF. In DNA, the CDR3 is TGTGCCAGCAGCTCAGGGACGGCCCCTAATTCACCCCTCCACTTT. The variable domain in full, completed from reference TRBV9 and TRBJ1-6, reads DSGVTQTPKHLITATGQRVTLRCSPRSGDLSVYWYQQSLDQGLQFLIQYYNGEERAKGNILERFSAQQFPDLHSELNLSSLELGDSALYFCASSSGTAPNSPLHFGNGTRLTVT.

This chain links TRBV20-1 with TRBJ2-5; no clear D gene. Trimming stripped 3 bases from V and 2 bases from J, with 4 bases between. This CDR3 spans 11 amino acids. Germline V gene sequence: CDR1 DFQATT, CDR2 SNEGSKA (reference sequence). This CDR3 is CSARFQETQYF. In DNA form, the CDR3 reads TGCAGTGCTAGGTTTCAAGAGACCCAGTACTTC.

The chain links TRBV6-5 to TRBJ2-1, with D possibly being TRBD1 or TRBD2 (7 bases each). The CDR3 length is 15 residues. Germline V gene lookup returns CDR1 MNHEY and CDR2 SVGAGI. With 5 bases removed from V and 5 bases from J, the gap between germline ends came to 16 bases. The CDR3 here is CASSNQGGLNNEQFF. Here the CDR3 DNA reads TGTGCCAGCAGTAACCAGGGGGGACTAAACAATGAGCAGTTCTTC.

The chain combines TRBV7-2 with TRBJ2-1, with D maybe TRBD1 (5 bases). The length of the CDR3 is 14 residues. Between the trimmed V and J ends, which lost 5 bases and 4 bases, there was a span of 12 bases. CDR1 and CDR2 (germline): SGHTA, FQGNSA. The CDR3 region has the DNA TGTGCCAGCAGCCCAGGGCTAGGATACAATGAGCAGTTCTTC. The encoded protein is CASSPGLGYNEQFF.

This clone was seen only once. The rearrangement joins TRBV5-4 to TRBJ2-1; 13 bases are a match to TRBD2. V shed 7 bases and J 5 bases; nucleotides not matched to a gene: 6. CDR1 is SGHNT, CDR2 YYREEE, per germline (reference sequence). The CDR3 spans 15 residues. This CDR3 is CASEVGLAGNNEQFF. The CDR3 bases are TGTGCCAGCGAAGTGGGACTAGCGGGAAACAATGAGCAGTTCTTC.

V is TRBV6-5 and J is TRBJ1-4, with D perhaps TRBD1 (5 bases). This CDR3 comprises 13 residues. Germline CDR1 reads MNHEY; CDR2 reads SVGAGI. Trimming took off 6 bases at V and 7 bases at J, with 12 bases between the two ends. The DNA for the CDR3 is TGTGCCAGCAGAAGCCGGGGCGTTGAAAAACTGTTTTTT. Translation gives CASRSRGVEKLFF.

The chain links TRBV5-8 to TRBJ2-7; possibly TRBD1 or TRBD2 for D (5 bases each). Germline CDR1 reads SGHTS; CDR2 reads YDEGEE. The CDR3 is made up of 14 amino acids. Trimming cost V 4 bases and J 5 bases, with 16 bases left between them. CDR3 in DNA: TGTGCCAGCAGCCCACCGGGGCAGTATCACGAGCAGTACTTC. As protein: CASSPPGQYHEQYF. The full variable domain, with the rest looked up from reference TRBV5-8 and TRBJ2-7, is EAGVTQSPTHLIKTRGQQATLRCSPISGHTSVYWYQQALGLGLQFLLWYDEGEERNRGNFPPRFSGRQFPNYSSELNVNALELEDSALYLCASSPPGQYHEQYFGPGTRLTVT.

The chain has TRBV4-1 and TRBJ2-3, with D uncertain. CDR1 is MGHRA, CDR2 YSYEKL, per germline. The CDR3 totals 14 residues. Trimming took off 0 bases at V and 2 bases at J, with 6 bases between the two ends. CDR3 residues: CASSQDWLTDTQYF. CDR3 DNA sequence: TGCGCCAGCAGCCAAGATTGGCTCACAGATACGCAGTATTTT.

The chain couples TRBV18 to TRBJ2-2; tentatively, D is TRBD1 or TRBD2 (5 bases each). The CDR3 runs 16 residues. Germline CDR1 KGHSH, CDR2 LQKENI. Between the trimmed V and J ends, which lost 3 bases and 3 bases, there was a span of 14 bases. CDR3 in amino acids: CASSPTGASDTGELFF. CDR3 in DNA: TGTGCCAGCTCACCTACCGGGGCCAGCGACACCGGGGAGCTGTTTTTT.